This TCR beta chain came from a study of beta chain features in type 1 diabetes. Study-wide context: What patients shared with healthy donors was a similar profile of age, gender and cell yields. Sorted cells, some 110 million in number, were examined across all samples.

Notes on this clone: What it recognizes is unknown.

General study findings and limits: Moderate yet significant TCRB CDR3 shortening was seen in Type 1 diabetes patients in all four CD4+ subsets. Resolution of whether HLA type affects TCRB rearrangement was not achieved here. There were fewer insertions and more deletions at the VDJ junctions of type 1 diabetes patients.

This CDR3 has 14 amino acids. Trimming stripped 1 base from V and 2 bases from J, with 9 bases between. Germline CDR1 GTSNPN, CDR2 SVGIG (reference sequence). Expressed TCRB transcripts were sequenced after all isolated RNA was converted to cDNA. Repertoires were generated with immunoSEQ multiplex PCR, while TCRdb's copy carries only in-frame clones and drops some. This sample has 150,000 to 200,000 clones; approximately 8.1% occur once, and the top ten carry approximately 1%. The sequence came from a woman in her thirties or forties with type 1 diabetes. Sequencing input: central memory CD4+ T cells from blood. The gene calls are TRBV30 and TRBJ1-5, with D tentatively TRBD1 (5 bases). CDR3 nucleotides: TGTGCCTGGAGTGCGGTCAGGGGCAATCAGCCCCAGCATTTT. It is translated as CAWSAVRGNQPQHF.